This TCR beta chain came from a study of T-cell memory formation after mild COVID-19. Per the germline V gene, CDR1 is SGHRS and CDR2 is YFSETQ. There are 17 residues in the CDR3. Unmatched junction bases numbered 9, after V lost 1 base and J lost 1 base. As for this clonotype: Its cognate antigen is unknown.

Study results and limitations: Clones which contracted sat mainly in CM and EM if CD4+, and in EMRA if CD8+. Memory sampled before infection contained some responding clones, suggesting cross-reactive memory joined.

TCRdb reanalysed the 5' RACE reads using MiXCR and keeps one entry per CDR3 protein. The top ten clones hold approximately 22% of a sample with fewer than 350,000 distinct CDR3 sequences, approximately 8% of them seen once. This chain uses TRBV5-1 with TRBJ2-5, with 8 bases identical to TRBD2. Sequenced: PBMCs or a T cell subset sorted from them (not recorded which). The TCR sequence derives from a man aged 18 to 35 who had mild COVID-19 (a few samples of this study predate the infection). Cell type and time point are not known. CDR3 loop: CASSLTGRGGPQETQYF. In DNA, the CDR3 is TGCGCCAGCAGCTTGACGGGCCGCGGGGGGCCCCAAGAGACCCAGTACTTC. Full variable domain (outside the CDR3, taken from reference TRBV5-1 and TRBJ2-5): KAGVTQTPRYLIKTRGQQVTLSCSPISGHRSVSWYQQTPGQGLQFLFEYFSETQRNKGNFPGRFSGRQFSNSRSEMNVSTLELGDSALYLCASSLTGRGGPQETQYFGPGTRLLVL.